This T cell receptor beta chain appears in the sequencing data of a study of beta chain features in type 1 diabetes. Study-level results: In every one of the four CD4+ subsets, TCRB CDR3s were moderately but significantly shorter in Type 1 diabetes patients.

This clone was seen only a few times. What it binds is not known. Reverse transcribing all isolated RNA meant expressed TCRB transcripts were sequenced. Data came from immunoSEQ multiplex PCR; TCRdb stores just in-frame clones and leaves some out. The table has about 150,000 clones, about 10% seen once. This TCR came from a woman under 40 with type 1 diabetes. The source material was central memory CD4+ T cells from blood.

The CDR3 is CAWSVQGLNTEAFF. The CDR3 coding sequence is TGTGCCTGGAGTGTTCAGGGCTTGAACACTGAAGCTTTCTTT. The chain carries TRBV30 and TRBJ1-1; maybe TRBD1 (5 bases). This CDR3 has 14 residues. Trimming took 0 bases from V and 0 from J, leaving 8 bases between them. Germline lookup yields CDR1 GTSNPN and CDR2 SVGIG (reference sequence).